Reported below is one T cell receptor (beta chain). This sample is part of a study of identical twins. The CDR3 spans 16 residues. The ends lost 0 bases at V and 7 bases at J; junction bases unmatched: 9. CDR1 and CDR2 (germline): MNHEY, SVGEGT. Via MiXCR, TCRdb re-called the 5' RACE reads, giving one row per CDR3 protein. The table records roughly 770,000 distinct CDR3 sequences, 15% to 20% of them present only once. The sample also formed part of further work on T cells expressing NK-cell markers.

Input material: PBMCs. This receptor was identified in a woman between 18 and 29 years old in good health. The V gene is TRBV6-2 or TRBV6-3, the J gene TRBJ2-3; 8 bases align to TRBD2. The CDR3 DNA follows: TGTGCCAGCAGTTACTCGAGTCGGGAGGGCCTATATACGCAGTATTTT. This translates into CASSYSSREGLYTQYF.